This TCR beta chain comes out of a study of blood T cells in healthy people across ages. PCR was performed a second time for roughly 6 to 12 cycles using a sample-barcoded 5' primer and a J-beta primer mix. MiXCR, applied by TCRdb to the 5' RACE reads, yields one record per CDR3 protein. The data show around 780,000 distinct CDR3 sequences, approximately 60% seen once. Germline V CDR1 and CDR2: SNHLY, FYNNEI. The junction had 15 bases not matched to a gene; V was cut back by 6 bases and J by 2 bases. The CDR3 loop spans 17 amino acids. The clonotype was recovered from a man in his forties in good health. Sequenced input: blood. The chain has TRBV2 and TRBJ1-2; 7 bases map to TRBD1. The DNA of the CDR3 is TGTGCCAGCAGCACCTTAATCTACGGACAGGCGAACTATGGCTACACCTTC. The encoded protein is CASSTLIYGQANYGYTF.